These 5 T cell receptor beta chains were all obtained from the same sample, sequenced in a study of control samples from healthy donors and cancer patients. Clones were read by immunoSEQ multiplex PCR, and TCRdb kept only the in-frame ones, dropping some. The data contain 150,000 or so clones, around nine tenths of them singletons. The sample comprised blood. Receptor source: a middle-aged man in good health.

The chain uses TRBV9 and TRBJ2-3, with D perhaps being TRBD1 or TRBD2 (5 bases each). CDR1 is SGDLS and CDR2 is YYNGEE in the germline V gene. The CDR3 is made up of 16 amino acids. V lost 4 bases and J lost 0, with 15 bases in between. CDR3 in DNA: TGTGCCAGCAGCCTTGAGGGACGCCTTAGCACAGATACGCAGTATTTT. Translated: CASSLEGRLSTDTQYF. The full variable domain, completed using reference TRBV9 and TRBJ2-3, is DSGVTQTPKHLITATGQRVTLRCSPRSGDLSVYWYQQSLDQGLQFLIQYYNGEERAKGNILERFSAQQFPDLHSELNLSSLELGDSALYFCASSLEGRLSTDTQYFGPGTRLTVL.

V gene TRBV12-3 or TRBV12-4 combines with J gene TRBJ1-3, with D perhaps TRBD1 (6 bases). CDR3 length: 13 residues. V lost 4 bases to trimming and J lost 4 bases, with 8 bases between them. CDR3 sequence: CASSWTVGNTIYF. The CDR3 DNA follows: TGTGCCAGCAGTTGGACAGTGGGAAACACCATATATTTT.

With respect to this clone: Other DNA sequences within the sample encode an identical CDR3. The chain couples TRBV30 to TRBJ1-2; weak D call: TRBD1 (6 bases). V lost 2 bases and J lost 11, with 15 bases in between. In germline, CDR1 is GTSNPN, CDR2 SVGIG (reference sequence). The CDR3 extends over 12 amino acids. In nucleotides, the CDR3 is TGTGCCTGGAGTCTACGGGGGCAAGGTTACACCTTC. This gives the protein CAWSLRGQGYTF.

The J gene is TRBJ2-6, the V gene TRBV4-1; 7 bases match TRBD2. CDR3 length equals 17 residues. Per the germline V gene, CDR1 is MGHRA and CDR2 is YSYEKL. V shed 2 bases and J 1 base; nucleotides not matched to a gene: 5. In nucleotides, the CDR3 is TGCGCCAGCAGCCAACTCCCGGGGGGTTCTGGGGCCAACGTCCTGACTTTC. It is translated as CASSQLPGGSGANVLTF.

CDR3 coding DNA: TGTGCCAGCAGCCCCCTTGTAGGGGGACTAGCGGGGCTTAATGAGCAGTTCTTC. Translation gives CASSPLVGGLAGLNEQFF. This chain joins TRBV5-6 and TRBJ2-1, with TRBD2 matching over 13 bases. V was clipped by 4 bases and J by 7 bases; unmatched bases: 14. Looked up from germline, CDR1 is SGHDT and CDR2 is YYEEEE. The CDR3 spans 18 residues.